A single sample gave rise to the 19 T cell receptor beta chains below, sequenced in a study of regulatory T cells in long-lasting Graves disease. HTBI primers from iRepertoire and Arm-PCR of CDR3 regions yielded the TCR beta libraries. TCRdb ran MiXCR on the multiplex PCR reads and lists one entry per CDR3 protein. The sample has some 500,000 distinct CDR3 sequences; roughly 13% are singletons. Regarding time point: newly diagnosed GD, antithyroid drugs for less than 3 months. From PBMCs, RNA was extracted and then used to make the TCR library. These data were likewise used in another study, on T cells in Graves' hyperthyroidism and ophthalmopathy.

The specimen comprised peripheral blood mononuclear cells (PBMCs), sampled at new diagnosis, from a patient treated with antithyroid drugs. These receptors were collected from a man younger than 40 with Graves disease.

Of note for this clonotype: A clone one base away is much larger, so this may be a read error. This sequence joins TRBV6-2 or TRBV6-3 and TRBJ2-1; maybe TRBD2 (6 bases). Germline V lookup: CDR1 MNHEY, CDR2 SVGEGT. This CDR3 spans 15 amino acids. The CDR3 coding sequence is TGTGCCAGCAGCCCTCTAGCGCCTGCCTACAATGGGCAGTTCTTC. Its protein product is CASSPLAPAYNGQFF.

This clonotype was counted at least ten times. Here the CDR3 reads CASSYGGADTQYF. The CDR3 DNA reads as TGTGCCAGCAGTTACGGGGGAGCAGATACGCAGTATTTT. V is TRBV6-9 and J is TRBJ2-3, with a weak D call TRBD2 (6 bases). This CDR3 is 13 amino acids long. V shed 3 bases and J shed 4 bases, with 8 bases lying between them. CDR1 MNHGY and CDR2 SVAAGI come from the germline V gene.

A word on this clonotype: A read error may explain this, as a much larger clone is one base away. V is TRBV6-2 or TRBV6-3 and J is TRBJ1-5; 8 bases fit TRBD1. The V gene's germline CDR1 is MNHEY and CDR2 SVGEGT. The CDR3 loop spans 15 amino acids. V was pared by 6 bases and J by 1 base, with 5 bases of the junction left unmatched. CDR3 protein: CASRLGQGSNQPQHF. In nucleotides, the CDR3 is TGTGCCAGCAGACTCGGACAGGGAAGCAATCAGCCCCAGCATTTT.

This clonotype was observed many times. The chain couples TRBV6-1 to TRBJ2-2; D gene unclear. The CDR3 is made up of 16 amino acids. V was cut by 2 bases and J by 5 bases, with 15 bases left in between. Germline V gene sequence: CDR1 MNHNS, CDR2 SASEGT. The CDR3 region is CASSEFPGPSTGELFF. In nucleotides, the CDR3 is TGTGCCAGCAGTGAATTCCCCGGGCCCTCGACCGGGGAGCTGTTTTTT.

This chain uses TRBV2 with TRBJ2-1; TRBD2 might be the D (6 bases). The CDR3 has 16 residues. The V end was cut by 8 bases, the J end by 4 bases, with 21 bases between. Germline V gives CDR1 SNHLY, CDR2 FYNNEI. CDR3 loop: CASHKLELASYNEQFF. CDR3 bases: TGTGCCAGCCACAAGTTAGAGCTAGCGAGTTACAATGAGCAGTTCTTC.

Here the CDR3 reads CASSPNRGSYEQYF. In DNA, the CDR3 is TGTGCCAGCAGCCCCAACAGGGGGTCCTACGAGCAGTACTTC. The chain links TRBV7-9 to TRBJ2-7; the match to TRBD1 covers 8 bases. The CDR3 covers 14 residues. Germline trimming cut 5 bases from V and 1 base from J; bases unmatched to any gene: 4. Germline CDR1 and CDR2: SEHNR and FQNEAQ (reference sequence).

This clonotype occurred many times. V usage is TRBV6-1 and J usage is TRBJ1-1, with a tentative D call TRBD1 (5 bases). From germline, CDR1 is MNHNS and CDR2 SASEGT. The V and J ends lost 6 bases and 5 bases respectively, with 25 bases between them. The CDR3 covers 17 residues. The CDR3 coding sequence is TGTGCCAGCAGCCCAAATCAGCAGGGTCATTTGAGAACTGAAGCTTTCTTT. Its translation is CASSPNQQGHLRTEAFF.

This clonotype was seen many times. The rearrangement uses TRBV5-1 and TRBJ2-2, with a possible D match to TRBD1 (6 bases). V gave up 3 bases and J gave up 0 bases, with 12 bases separating them. The CDR3 has 16 residues. Germline V gene lookup returns CDR1 SGHRS and CDR2 YFSETQ. The CDR3 coding sequence is TGCGCCAGCAGCTCCGGACAGCACACGAACACCGGGGAGCTGTTTTTT. This codes for CASSSGQHTNTGELFF.

The sample holds many counts of this clonotype. The V and J genes are TRBV10-3 and TRBJ2-2, with D maybe TRBD1 (6 bases). This CDR3 contains 15 residues. V lost 11 bases and J 5 bases, leaving 21 bases between the germline ends. Germline V gene sequence: CDR1 ENHRY, CDR2 SYGVKD. CDR3 coding DNA: TGTGCCGCGGCAGGGGAAGCCCCGAGGACCGGGGAGCTGTTTTTT. Amino acids: CAAAGEAPRTGELFF.

This clonotype was found many times. The gene calls are TRBV7-2 and TRBJ2-3; D is uncertain. Deletions cut 1 base from V and 9 bases from J, with 14 bases between. The CDR3 has 14 residues. Germline V CDR1 and CDR2: SGHTA, FQGNSA. The CDR3 nucleotides are TGTGCCAGCAGCTTAGGGCCATCACCCAGAACGCAGTATTTT. Its protein is CASSLGPSPRTQYF.

For this clonotype: Given a much more abundant clone one base away, this may be a read error. The V and J genes are TRBV12-3 or TRBV12-4 and TRBJ2-7; D call uncertain. This CDR3 comprises 15 residues. CDR3 coding DNA: TGTGCCAGCAGTTTAGAGGTCTATCTCTCCTTCGAGCAGTACTTC. Translation gives CASSLEVYLSFEQYF.

Only a few counts were recorded for this clonotype. The chain is built from TRBV18 and TRBJ2-2; D remains unclear. The V gene's germline CDR1 is KGHSH and CDR2 LQKENI. Trimming took off 0 bases at V and 6 bases at J, with 20 bases between the two ends. CDR3 size: 18 residues. The CDR3 nucleotides read TGTGCCAGCTCACCACCCCCTACAACAAGACTTTACGCCGGGGAGCTGTTTTTT. Protein: CASSPPPTTRLYAGELFF.

About this clonotype: This sequence may be a read error, since a much larger clone differs from it by one base. V and J are TRBV25-1 and TRBJ2-5; no definite D call. The CDR3 extends over 14 amino acids. The V end was cut by 5 bases, the J end by 1 base, with 11 bases between. The V gene's germline CDR1 is MGHDK and CDR2 SYGVNS. The CDR3 sequence is CASSSMAVQETQYF. The CDR3 DNA is TGTGCCAGCAGTTCCATGGCGGTCCAAGAGACCCAGTACTTC. Based on the CDR3 plus reference TRBV25-1 and TRBJ2-5, the full variable domain is EADIYQTPRYLVIGTGKKITLECSQTMGHDKMYWYQQDPGMELHLIHYSYGVNSTEKGDLSSESTVSRIRTEHFPLTLESARPSHTSQYLCASSSMAVQETQYFGPGTRLLVL.

This clonotype was counted at least ten times. The chain is built from TRBV11-2 and TRBJ2-7, with no clear D. The CDR3 consists of 11 residues. Germline CDR1 reads SGHAT; CDR2 reads FQNNGV. The V end lost 6 bases, the J end lost 6 bases, and 9 bases lay between the germline ends. As DNA, the CDR3 is TGTGCCAGCAGTTTCAGATCCGAGCAGTACTTC. The encoded protein is CASSFRSEQYF.

This clonotype showed up many times. The J gene is TRBJ1-1, the V gene TRBV10-3, with 7 bases fitting TRBD1. Germline values: CDR1 ENHRY, CDR2 SYGVKD. V gave up 7 bases and J gave up 2 bases; unmatched junction bases: 7. The CDR3 totals 14 residues. The CDR3: CAINKGQLNTEAFF. As DNA, the CDR3 is TGTGCCATCAATAAGGGACAGTTAAACACTGAAGCTTTCTTT.

At least ten counts were recorded for this clonotype. The genes are TRBV28 and TRBJ2-3, with 10 bases matching TRBD2. The J segment lost 10 bases and the V segment lost 4 bases, leaving 11 bases of the junction unmatched. From germline, CDR1 is MDHEN and CDR2 SYDVKM. This CDR3 is 15 amino acids long. CDR3: CASSSLAGGEGPQYF. The CDR3 DNA sequence: TGTGCCAGCAGTTCTTTAGCGGGAGGCGAAGGGCCGCAGTATTTT.

The chain joins TRBV3-1 to TRBJ2-1; 12 bases are a match to TRBD2. From germline, CDR1 is LGHDT and CDR2 YNNKEL (reference sequence). Germline trimming cut 4 bases from V and 9 bases from J; bases unmatched to any gene: 4. This CDR3 has 14 amino acids. CDR3 sequence: CASSPTSGSLEQFF. The CDR3 DNA sequence: TGTGCCAGCAGCCCGACTAGCGGGAGTCTTGAGCAGTTCTTC.

This chain joins TRBV25-1 and TRBJ2-3, with TRBD2 matching over 7 bases. The V gene end was trimmed by 6 bases and the J gene end by 1 base; junction bases not matched to a gene: 13. Germline V gene data show CDR1 as MGHDK and CDR2 as SYGVNS. The CDR3 is made up of 17 amino acids. CDR3 nucleotides: TGTGCCAGCAGGAGGGGAGGGATAGCGTACGGCACAGATACGCAGTATTTT. Its protein product is CASRRGGIAYGTDTQYF.

The table lists this clonotype with a few counts. V and J are TRBV12-3 or TRBV12-4 and TRBJ2-3, with 10 bases aligning to TRBD2. The V gene end was trimmed by 6 bases and the J gene end by 11 bases; junction bases not matched to a gene: 14. The CDR3 totals 15 residues. CDR3 DNA sequence: TGTGCCAGCAGCGCAGGACTAGCGGAGGGGGGGAGGCAGTATTTT. Translating it yields CASSAGLAEGGRQYF.